A selection of T cell receptor beta chains follows, all from one sample in a study of regulatory T cells in long-lasting Graves disease. TCRdb independently ran MiXCR on the multiplex PCR reads; one entry per CDR3 protein. The data contain about 420,000 distinct CDR3 sequences, less than 20% of them singletons. The sample was also reused in another study, on T cells in Graves' hyperthyroidism and ophthalmopathy.

Sequencing was performed on peripheral blood mononuclear cells (PBMCs), taken at new diagnosis, from a patient treated with antithyroid drugs. Every receptor here comes from a woman aged 18-30 years with Graves disease. Both conserved end residues are part of each CDR3. D genes are given only for firm matches. Clone size is shown for a subset of rows, as once, few, many or a class of expanded clone.

clone_size j_call v_call d_call cdr3_aa cdr3_nt
few TRBJ2-3 TRBV28 TRBD1 CASSADRAYTDTQYF TGTGCCAGCAGTGCGGACAGGGCTTACACAGATACGCAGTATTTT
. TRBJ2-1 TRBV6-1 . CASSEALREGGEQFF TGTGCCAGCAGTGAAGCGCTTCGGGAAGGTGGCGAGCAGTTCTTC
. TRBJ2-1 TRBV18 . CASSLRAGGQVEQFF TGTGCCAGCTCACTAAGAGCCGGGGGGCAGGTTGAGCAGTTCTTC
many TRBJ2-5 TRBV7-9 . CASSLDPLQKGWQWSETQYF TGTGCCAGCAGCCTAGACCCGTTGCAGAAGGGGTGGCAATGGTCCGAGACCCAGTACTTC
many TRBJ2-5 TRBV20-1 . CSAPRAVAETQYF TGCAGTGCCCCCCGGGCGGTGGCAGAGACCCAGTACTTC
many TRBJ1-1 TRBV7-2 TRBD1 CASSPGTGGTEAFF TGTGCCAGCAGTCCCGGGACAGGGGGCACTGAAGCTTTCTTT
many TRBJ2-2 TRBV27 . CASSPLLAGELFF TGTGCCAGCAGTCCCCTTTTGGCCGGGGAGCTGTTTTTT
few TRBJ2-1 TRBV6-1 . CASSEERSGGGRPVLRWNEQFF TGTGCCAGCAGTGAAGAGAGGAGTGGTGGGGGGCGCCCCGTATTACGATGGAATGAGCAGTTCTTC
many TRBJ1-1 TRBV28 TRBD1 CATGTGNTEAFF TGTGCCACCGGGACAGGGAACACTGAAGCTTTCTTT
many TRBJ2-3 TRBV11-2 . CASSLGPRGSPSTDTQYF TGTGCCAGCAGCTTAGGACCAAGGGGGTCCCCTAGCACAGATACGCAGTATTTT
many TRBJ2-7 TRBV7-6 TRBD2 CASSRGTLAEYEQYF TGTGCCAGCTCCCGAGGGACGCTAGCGGAATACGAGCAGTACTTC
. TRBJ1-5 TRBV29-1 . CSVPQDSNQPQHF TGCAGCGTTCCACAAGATAGCAATCAGCCCCAGCATTTT
many TRBJ1-5 TRBV7-2 . CASSLGGARQPQHF TGTGCCAGCAGCTTAGGGGGGGCGCGTCAGCCCCAGCATTTT
. TRBJ1-1 TRBV4-3 TRBD1 CASSQDPTGDAEAFF TGCGCCAGCAGCCAGGACCCGACAGGGGACGCTGAAGCTTTCTTT
once TRBJ2-5 TRBV29-1 . CSVVRGQETQYF TGCAGCGTTGTGAGGGGCCAGGAGACCCAGTACTTC
many TRBJ2-3 TRBV4-2 TRBD2 CASSQDWGSGADTQYF TGTGCCAGCAGCCAAGATTGGGGGAGCGGGGCAGATACGCAGTATTTT
many TRBJ2-7 TRBV28 . CASSLWDDTTYEQYF TGTGCCAGCAGTCTGTGGGACGACACCACCTACGAGCAGTACTTC
. TRBJ1-2 TRBV10-3 TRBD1 CATGDRANYGYTF TGTGCCACTGGGGACAGGGCTAACTATGGCTACACCTTC
few TRBJ1-2 TRBV29-1 TRBD1 CSVGQGFEYGYTF TGCAGCGTTGGACAGGGCTTCGAGTATGGCTACACCTTC